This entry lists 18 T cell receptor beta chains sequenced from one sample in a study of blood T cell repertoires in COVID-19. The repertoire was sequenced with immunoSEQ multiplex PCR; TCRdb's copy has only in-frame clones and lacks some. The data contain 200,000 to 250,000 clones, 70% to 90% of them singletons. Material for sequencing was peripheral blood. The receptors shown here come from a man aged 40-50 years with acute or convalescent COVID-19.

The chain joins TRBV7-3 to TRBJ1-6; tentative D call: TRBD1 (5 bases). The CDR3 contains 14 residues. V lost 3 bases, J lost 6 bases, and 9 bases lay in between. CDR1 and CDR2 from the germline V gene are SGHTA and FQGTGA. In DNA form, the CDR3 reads TGTGCCAGCAGCTTGAGGCAGGGTAATTCACCCCTCCACTTT. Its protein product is CASSLRQGNSPLHF.

Here the CDR3 reads CASSSGLAGGQDTQYF. In nucleotides, the CDR3 is TGTGCCAGCTCATCCGGACTAGCGGGGGGTCAAGATACGCAGTATTTT. The V call is TRBV18, the J call TRBJ2-3; the match to TRBD2 covers 14 bases. The CDR3 length is 16 residues. The V gene's germline CDR1 is KGHSH and CDR2 LQKENI. The V and J ends lost 5 bases and 5 bases, in that order; junction bases with no gene match: 6.

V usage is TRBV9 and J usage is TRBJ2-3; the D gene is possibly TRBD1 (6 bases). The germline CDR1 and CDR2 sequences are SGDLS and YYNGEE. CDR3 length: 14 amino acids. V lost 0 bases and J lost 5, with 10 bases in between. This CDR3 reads CASSVGGPQDTQYF. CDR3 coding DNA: TGTGCCAGCAGCGTAGGGGGGCCCCAAGATACGCAGTATTTT.

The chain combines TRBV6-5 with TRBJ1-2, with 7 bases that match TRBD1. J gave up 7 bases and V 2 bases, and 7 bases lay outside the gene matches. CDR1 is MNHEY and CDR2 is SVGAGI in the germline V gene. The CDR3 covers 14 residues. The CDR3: CASSYTVTGSGYTF. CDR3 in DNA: TGTGCCAGCAGTTACACGGTGACAGGGTCTGGCTACACCTTC.

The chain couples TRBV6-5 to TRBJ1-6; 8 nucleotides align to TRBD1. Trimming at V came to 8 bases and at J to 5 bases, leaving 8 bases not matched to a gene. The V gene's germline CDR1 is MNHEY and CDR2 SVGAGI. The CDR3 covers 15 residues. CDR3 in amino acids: CASGRDRLNNSPLHF. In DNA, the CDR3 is TGTGCCAGCGGACGGGACAGGCTGAATAATTCACCCCTCCACTTT.

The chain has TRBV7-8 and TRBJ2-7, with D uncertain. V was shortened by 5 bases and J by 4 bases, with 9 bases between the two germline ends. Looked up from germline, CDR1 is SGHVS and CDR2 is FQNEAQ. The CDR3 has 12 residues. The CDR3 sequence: CASSPERYEQYF. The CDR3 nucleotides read TGTGCCAGCAGCCCGGAGCGATACGAGCAGTACTTC.

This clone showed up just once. CDR3 residues: CATSRVSGALTGELFF. Written as DNA, the CDR3 is TGTGCCACCAGCAGAGTTAGCGGGGCGCTCACCGGGGAGCTGTTTTTT. This chain uses TRBV15 with TRBJ2-2; 8 bases agree with TRBD2. V lost 1 base and J lost 4; bases outside the gene matches: 5. The CDR3 runs to 16 residues. The germline gives CDR1 LNHNV, CDR2 YYDKDF (reference sequence).

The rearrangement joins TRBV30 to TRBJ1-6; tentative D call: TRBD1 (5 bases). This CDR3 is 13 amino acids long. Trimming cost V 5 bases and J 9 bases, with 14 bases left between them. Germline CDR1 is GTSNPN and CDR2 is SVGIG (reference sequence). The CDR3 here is CAWGPGATSPLHF. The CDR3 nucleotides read TGTGCCTGGGGTCCTGGGGCAACTTCACCCCTCCACTTT.

CDR3: CASSGRDSGNTIYF. CDR3 sequence (DNA): TGTGCCAGCAGTGGACGGGACTCTGGAAACACCATATATTTT. The gene calls are TRBV25-1 and TRBJ1-3, with D uncertain. V was trimmed by 4 bases and J by 0 bases, leaving 7 bases between them. CDR3 length equals 14 residues. Germline V gene lookup returns CDR1 MGHDK and CDR2 SYGVNS.

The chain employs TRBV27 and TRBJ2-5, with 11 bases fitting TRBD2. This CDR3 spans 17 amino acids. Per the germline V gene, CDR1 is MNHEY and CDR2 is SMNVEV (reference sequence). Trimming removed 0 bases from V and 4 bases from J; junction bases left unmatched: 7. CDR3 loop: CASSLSFLAGGRETQYF. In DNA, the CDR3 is TGTGCCAGCAGTTTATCTTTTTTAGCGGGGGGGCGAGAGACCCAGTACTTC.

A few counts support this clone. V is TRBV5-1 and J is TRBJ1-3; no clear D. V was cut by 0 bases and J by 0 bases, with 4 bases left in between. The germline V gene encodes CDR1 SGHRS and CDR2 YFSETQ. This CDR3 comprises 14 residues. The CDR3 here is CASSLAYSGNTIYF. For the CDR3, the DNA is TGCGCCAGCAGCTTGGCCTACTCTGGAAACACCATATATTTT.

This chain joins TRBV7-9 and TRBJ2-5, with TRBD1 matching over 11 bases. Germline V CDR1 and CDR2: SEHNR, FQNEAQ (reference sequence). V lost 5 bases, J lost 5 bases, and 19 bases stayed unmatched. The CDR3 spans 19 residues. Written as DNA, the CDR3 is TGTGCCAGCAGCCCCGACTCTTCCGGGACAGGGGGGGCCCGGGAGACCCAGTACTTC. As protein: CASSPDSSGTGGARETQYF.

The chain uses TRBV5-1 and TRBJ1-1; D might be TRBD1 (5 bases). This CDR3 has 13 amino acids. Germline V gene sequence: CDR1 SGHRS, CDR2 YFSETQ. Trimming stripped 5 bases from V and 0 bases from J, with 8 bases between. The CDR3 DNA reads TGCGCCAGCAGAGGGGTGTTGAACACTGAAGCTTTCTTT. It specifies CASRGVLNTEAFF.

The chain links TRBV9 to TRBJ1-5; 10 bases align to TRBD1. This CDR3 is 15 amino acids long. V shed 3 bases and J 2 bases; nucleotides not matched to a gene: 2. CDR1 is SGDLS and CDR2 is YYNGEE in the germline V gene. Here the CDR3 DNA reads TGTGCCAGCAGCGCTGGGACAGGGGGCAATCAGCCCCAGCATTTT. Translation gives CASSAGTGGNQPQHF.

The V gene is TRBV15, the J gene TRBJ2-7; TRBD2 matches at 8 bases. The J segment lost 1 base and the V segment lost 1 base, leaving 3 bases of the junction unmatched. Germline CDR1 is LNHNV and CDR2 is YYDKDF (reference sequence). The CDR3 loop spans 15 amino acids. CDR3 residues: CATSRGSGASYEQYF. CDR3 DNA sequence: TGTGCCACCAGCAGAGGTAGCGGGGCATCCTACGAGCAGTACTTC. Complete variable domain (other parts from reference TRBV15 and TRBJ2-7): DAMVIQNPRYQVTQFGKPVTLSCSQTLNHNVMYWYQQKSSQAPKLLFHYYDKDFNNEADTPDNFQSRRPNTSFCFLDIRSPGLGDTAMYLCATSRGSGASYEQYFGPGTRLTVT.

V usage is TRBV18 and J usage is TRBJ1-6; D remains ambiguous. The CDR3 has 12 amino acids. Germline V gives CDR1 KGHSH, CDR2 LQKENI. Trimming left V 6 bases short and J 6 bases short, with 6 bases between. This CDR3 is CASSRINSPLHF. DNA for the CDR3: TGTGCCAGCTCCCGTATTAATTCACCCCTCCACTTT. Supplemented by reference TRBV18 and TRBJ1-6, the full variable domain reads NAGVMQNPRHLVRRRGQEARLRCSPMKGHSHVYWYRQLPEEGLKFMVYLQKENIIDESGMPKERFSAEFPKEGPSILRIQQVVRGDSAAYFCASSRINSPLHFGNGTRLTVT.

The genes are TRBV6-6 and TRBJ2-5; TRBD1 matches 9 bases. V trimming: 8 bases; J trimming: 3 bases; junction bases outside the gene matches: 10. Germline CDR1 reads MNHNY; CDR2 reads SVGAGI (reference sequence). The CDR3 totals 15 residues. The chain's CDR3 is CASGGEQGAKETQYF. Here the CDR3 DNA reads TGTGCCAGCGGCGGAGAACAGGGGGCTAAAGAGACCCAGTACTTC.

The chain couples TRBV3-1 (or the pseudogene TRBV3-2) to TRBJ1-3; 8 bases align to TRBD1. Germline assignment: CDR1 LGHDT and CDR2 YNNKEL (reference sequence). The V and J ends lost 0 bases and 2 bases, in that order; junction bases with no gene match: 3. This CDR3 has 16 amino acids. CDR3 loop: CASSQDSGGTGNTIYF. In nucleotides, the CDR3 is TGTGCCAGCAGCCAAGACTCAGGGGGCACTGGAAACACCATATATTTT.